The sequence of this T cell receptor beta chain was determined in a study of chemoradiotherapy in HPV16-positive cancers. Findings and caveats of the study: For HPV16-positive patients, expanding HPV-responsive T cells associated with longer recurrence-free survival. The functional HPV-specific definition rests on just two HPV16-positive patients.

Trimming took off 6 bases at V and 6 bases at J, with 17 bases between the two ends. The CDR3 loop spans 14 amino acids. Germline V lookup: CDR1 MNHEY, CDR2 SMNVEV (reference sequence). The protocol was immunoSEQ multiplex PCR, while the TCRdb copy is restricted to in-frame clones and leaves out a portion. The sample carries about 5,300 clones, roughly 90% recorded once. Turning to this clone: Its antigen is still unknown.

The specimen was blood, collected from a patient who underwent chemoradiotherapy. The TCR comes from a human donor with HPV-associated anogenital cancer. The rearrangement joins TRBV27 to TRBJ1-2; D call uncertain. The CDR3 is CASSSQDGENGYTF. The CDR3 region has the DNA TGTGCCAGCAGCTCTCAGGACGGTGAGAATGGCTACACCTTC.